This T cell receptor (beta chain) was observed in a study of cytomegalovirus exposure and HLA in healthy donors. Broader study findings: Exclusion applied to some V segments, including TRBV6-2 and TRBV6-3, as they were indistinguishable. TCR beta chains associated with HLA were, in a later analysis, more clonally expanded than equally common others. As was reported, the classifier diagnosed cytomegalovirus status with high specificity and sensitivity.

Germline values: CDR1 ENHRY, CDR2 SYGVKD. V was pared by 5 bases and J by 5 bases, with 6 bases of the junction left unmatched. The CDR3 covers 13 residues. This clone was detected only once. The antigen is undetermined. Vbeta (60) and Jbeta (13) primers were used in the PCR. Clones were read by immunoSEQ multiplex PCR, and TCRdb kept only the in-frame ones, dropping some. The table has under 200,000 clones, about 81% seen once. Input material: PBMCs. The rearrangement links TRBV10-3 to TRBJ2-7; TRBD1 agrees at 7 bases. This clonotype was sampled from a woman in her late teens or twenties in good health and CMV-seronegative. The CDR3 nucleotides are TGTGCCATCAGTAACCGGGACAGCAACGAGCAGTACTTC. Protein product: CAISNRDSNEQYF.